Listed below are T cell receptor beta chains from one sample, sequenced in a study of T cell responses to AZD1222 COVID-19 vaccine. Data came from immunoSEQ multiplex PCR; TCRdb stores just in-frame clones and leaves some out. This table has around 180,000 clones, 88% appearing once. The source was peripheral blood, collected on day 0 of AZD1222 vaccination. These receptors all stem from an adult in good health. Both conserved end residues are part of each CDR3. Each record gives: V gene, J gene, D gene, clone size, CDR3 DNA, CDR3 protein. The D gene is left open where the match is weak. The size field is filled for only some rows; it gives once, few, many or a size class.

v_call: TRBV5-6
j_call: TRBJ1-1
d_call: TRBD1
clone_size: NA
cdr3_nt: TGTGCCAGCAGCTCGACAGGGAGGTTTGTGCTGAACACTGAAGCTTTCTTT
cdr3_aa: CASSSTGRFVLNTEAFF

v_call: TRBV12-3/TRBV12-4
j_call: TRBJ1-6
d_call: NA
clone_size: NA
cdr3_nt: TGTGCCAGCAGCCTAGCCCCGGGTTCACCCCTCCACTTT
cdr3_aa: CASSLAPGSPLHF

v_call: TRBV15
j_call: TRBJ2-7
d_call: NA
clone_size: NA
cdr3_nt: TGTGCCACCAGCAGAGAAAGGGTTACCTACGAGCAGTACTTC
cdr3_aa: CATSRERVTYEQYF

v_call: TRBV10-3
j_call: TRBJ1-1
d_call: NA
clone_size: NA
cdr3_nt: TGTGCCATCAGTGACCGGGGCTCAGGGAACACTGAAGCTTTCTTT
cdr3_aa: CAISDRGSGNTEAFF

v_call: TRBV18
j_call: TRBJ1-1
d_call: NA
clone_size: NA
cdr3_nt: TGTGCCAGCTCACCATGGTCTGGTGAAGCTTTCTTT
cdr3_aa: CASSPWSGEAFF

v_call: TRBV7-8
j_call: TRBJ2-5
d_call: TRBD1
clone_size: once
cdr3_nt: TGTGCCAGCAGCTTAGGAAGTGGACAGGGTGGAAAGACCCAGTACTTC
cdr3_aa: CASSLGSGQGGKTQYF

v_call: TRBV5-6
j_call: TRBJ1-1
d_call: NA
clone_size: once
cdr3_nt: TGTGCCAGCAGCCTGACGGGGCAGGGGCGGTCGCGGGAAGCTTTCTTT
cdr3_aa: CASSLTGQGRSREAFF

v_call: TRBV2
j_call: TRBJ1-4
d_call: NA
clone_size: NA
cdr3_nt: TGTGCCAGCAGGGGGACCTGGGGGATAAATGAAAAACTGTTTTTT
cdr3_aa: CASRGTWGINEKLFF

v_call: TRBV24-1
j_call: TRBJ1-4
d_call: NA
clone_size: once
cdr3_nt: TGTGCCACCAGTGACGGAGCTACAACTAATGAAAAACTGTTTTTT
cdr3_aa: CATSDGATTNEKLFF

v_call: TRBV5-4
j_call: TRBJ1-4
d_call: TRBD1
clone_size: once
cdr3_nt: TGTGCCAGCAGCACCTCGACAGGGCAGGAAAAACTGTTTTTT
cdr3_aa: CASSTSTGQEKLFF

v_call: TRBV7-9
j_call: TRBJ2-2
d_call: NA
clone_size: NA
cdr3_nt: TGTGCCAGCAGCTTTCGGCAGGACAACACCGGGGAGCTGTTTTTT
cdr3_aa: CASSFRQDNTGELFF

v_call: TRBV6-1
j_call: TRBJ1-6
d_call: NA
clone_size: NA
cdr3_nt: TGTGCCAGCAGTGAAGCACCCCCTAATTCACCCCTCCACTTT
cdr3_aa: CASSEAPPNSPLHF

v_call: TRBV11-3
j_call: TRBJ1-6
d_call: NA
clone_size: NA
cdr3_nt: TGTGCCAGCAGCTTAGGGCGGACAGCTAATTCACCCCTCCACTTT
cdr3_aa: CASSLGRTANSPLHF

v_call: TRBV7-9
j_call: TRBJ2-1
d_call: NA
clone_size: NA
cdr3_nt: TGTGCCAGCAGGGGGGGCGGCCTTGGACCTGAGCAGTTCTTC
cdr3_aa: CASRGGGLGPEQFF

v_call: TRBV14
j_call: TRBJ2-7
d_call: NA
clone_size: once
cdr3_nt: TGTGCCAGCAGCCAAGATCTGAGGGCCGAGCAGTACTTC
cdr3_aa: CASSQDLRAEQYF

v_call: TRBV28
j_call: TRBJ2-2
d_call: NA
clone_size: NA
cdr3_nt: TGTGCCAGCAGTTCCGAATCACGGGGAGGCGGGGAGCTGTTTTTT
cdr3_aa: CASSSESRGGGELFF

v_call: TRBV19
j_call: TRBJ1-2
d_call: NA
clone_size: once
cdr3_nt: TGTGCCAGTAGTATACCGGGGGGGCTTGGTGGCTACACCTTC
cdr3_aa: CASSIPGGLGGYTF

v_call: TRBV24-1
j_call: TRBJ2-5
d_call: NA
clone_size: NA
cdr3_nt: TGTGCCACCAGTGATTCCGGGGGCTTTGAGACCCAGTACTTC
cdr3_aa: CATSDSGGFETQYF

v_call: TRBV18
j_call: TRBJ2-1
d_call: TRBD1
clone_size: NA
cdr3_nt: TGTGCCAGCTCACCTCCGGGAGGACAGGGGGACAATGAGCAGTTCTTC
cdr3_aa: CASSPPGGQGDNEQFF

v_call: TRBV6-5
j_call: TRBJ1-4
d_call: NA
clone_size: NA
cdr3_nt: TGTGCCAGCAGTTACGCAGGAACTAATGAAAAACTGTTTTTT
cdr3_aa: CASSYAGTNEKLFF

v_call: TRBV19
j_call: TRBJ2-7
d_call: NA
clone_size: NA
cdr3_nt: TGTGCCAGTGCGGCGAGGGACGACTCCTACGAGCAGTACTTC
cdr3_aa: CASAARDDSYEQYF

v_call: TRBV30
j_call: TRBJ2-7
d_call: NA
clone_size: once
cdr3_nt: TGTGCCTGGAGGCCCCGGGCAGTAGGTGAGCAGTACTTC
cdr3_aa: CAWRPRAVGEQYF

v_call: TRBV9
j_call: TRBJ2-1
d_call: NA
clone_size: NA
cdr3_nt: TGTGCCAGCAGCTTGGGCCCAAACAATGAGCAGTTCTTC
cdr3_aa: CASSLGPNNEQFF

v_call: TRBV6-2/TRBV6-3
j_call: TRBJ1-1
d_call: NA
clone_size: NA
cdr3_nt: TGTGCCAGCAGTTACGGGAGGAAAGCTTTCTTT
cdr3_aa: CASSYGRKAFF

v_call: TRBV18
j_call: TRBJ2-3
d_call: NA
clone_size: NA
cdr3_nt: TGTGCCAGCTCACAGGCCGAATTTGTGGATACGCAGTATTTT
cdr3_aa: CASSQAEFVDTQYF

v_call: TRBV19
j_call: TRBJ2-5
d_call: TRBD2
clone_size: NA
cdr3_nt: TGTGCCACAACCCTGACTAGCGGGGGAGGAAAGACCCAGTACTTC
cdr3_aa: CATTLTSGGGKTQYF

v_call: TRBV28
j_call: TRBJ2-1
d_call: TRBD1
clone_size: once
cdr3_nt: TGTGCCACACAGACAGGGACAGCTTACAATGAGCAGTTCTTC
cdr3_aa: CATQTGTAYNEQFF

v_call: TRBV5-4
j_call: TRBJ1-2
d_call: NA
clone_size: NA
cdr3_nt: TGTGCCACCTTGATGAGGGGAACCTATGGCTACACCTTC
cdr3_aa: CATLMRGTYGYTF

v_call: TRBV7-9
j_call: TRBJ1-1
d_call: NA
clone_size: NA
cdr3_nt: TGTGCCAGCAGCTTAGGACTGGGACAGAACACTGAAGCTTTCTTT
cdr3_aa: CASSLGLGQNTEAFF

v_call: TRBV19
j_call: TRBJ1-5
d_call: NA
clone_size: once
cdr3_nt: TGTGCCAGTACCCAAGGGACGGCCCTTAAAAATCAGCCCCAGCATTTT
cdr3_aa: CASTQGTALKNQPQHF

v_call: TRBV4-3
j_call: TRBJ1-5
d_call: NA
clone_size: NA
cdr3_nt: TGCGCCAGCAGCCAAGGCCGGGATCAGCCCCAGCATTTT
cdr3_aa: CASSQGRDQPQHF

v_call: TRBV24-1
j_call: TRBJ2-2
d_call: NA
clone_size: NA
cdr3_nt: TGTGCCACCAGTGGGAGCGGGTTGGCCACCGGGGAGCTGTTTTTT
cdr3_aa: CATSGSGLATGELFF

v_call: TRBV27
j_call: TRBJ2-3
d_call: NA
clone_size: NA
cdr3_nt: TGTGCCAGCAGTCCCATAAGTAGCACAGATACGCAGTATTTT
cdr3_aa: CASSPISSTDTQYF

v_call: TRBV5-4
j_call: TRBJ1-2
d_call: NA
clone_size: few
cdr3_nt: TGTGCCAGCAGCGCCACCGGGACAAACTATGGCTACACCTTC
cdr3_aa: CASSATGTNYGYTF

v_call: TRBV4-1
j_call: TRBJ1-4
d_call: TRBD1
clone_size: NA
cdr3_nt: TGCGCCAGCAGAGAGCCCGGGACAGGGAGGCGAAAACTGTTTTTT
cdr3_aa: CASREPGTGRRKLFF

v_call: TRBV30
j_call: TRBJ1-1
d_call: NA
clone_size: NA
cdr3_nt: TGTGCCTGGAGTGTACTCGGGGGCACTGAAGCTTTCTTT
cdr3_aa: CAWSVLGGTEAFF

v_call: TRBV7-3
j_call: TRBJ1-2
d_call: NA
clone_size: NA
cdr3_nt: TGTGCCAGCAGCTTATTGGGGAGCTATGGCTACACCTTC
cdr3_aa: CASSLLGSYGYTF

v_call: TRBV19
j_call: TRBJ1-1
d_call: NA
clone_size: NA
cdr3_nt: TGTGCCAGTAGTATAGCCGGCAGTGCTAACACTGAAGCTTTCTTT
cdr3_aa: CASSIAGSANTEAFF

v_call: TRBV2
j_call: TRBJ1-3
d_call: NA
clone_size: few
cdr3_nt: TGTGCCAGCAGTGAACCCAGGGCTGGAAACACCATATATTTT
cdr3_aa: CASSEPRAGNTIYF

v_call: TRBV9
j_call: TRBJ1-2
d_call: TRBD1
clone_size: NA
cdr3_nt: TGTGCCAGCAGCGTAGCGGCCGAGACAGGGTTATATGGCTACACCTTC
cdr3_aa: CASSVAAETGLYGYTF

v_call: TRBV5-1
j_call: TRBJ1-3
d_call: NA
clone_size: NA
cdr3_nt: TGCGCCAGCAGCTTGGACTCAACAGGGCCCTCATACTCTGGAAACACCATATATTTT
cdr3_aa: CASSLDSTGPSYSGNTIYF

v_call: TRBV10-3
j_call: TRBJ1-5
d_call: NA
clone_size: NA
cdr3_nt: TGTGCCATCAGTGAGTTAGAGAGGGGGTACAATCAGCCCCAGCATTTT
cdr3_aa: CAISELERGYNQPQHF

v_call: TRBV5-1
j_call: TRBJ2-1
d_call: TRBD1
clone_size: NA
cdr3_nt: TGCGCCAGCAGCTTGTTCACGGGACAGGTAATGGGCAATGAGCAGTTCTTC
cdr3_aa: CASSLFTGQVMGNEQFF